A single sample gave rise to the 22 T cell receptor beta chains below, sequenced in a study of preoperative IRX-2 immunotherapy in early breast cancer. This sample's treatment: preoperative locoregional IRX-2 cytokine immunotherapy. Data came from immunoSEQ multiplex PCR; TCRdb stores just in-frame clones and leaves some out. The sample consists of over 35,000 clones, approximately 94% of them appearing once. Sequences were derived from tumor tissue, sampled after IRX-2 immunotherapy. The receptor set was obtained from a human donor with breast cancer.

The rearrangement links TRBV9 to TRBJ2-1; D gene ambiguous. Trimming took off 4 bases at V and 5 bases at J, with 7 bases between the two ends. This CDR3 has 12 amino acids. Per germline, CDR1 SGDLS and CDR2 YYNGEE. DNA for the CDR3: TGTGCCAGCAGCCTTCCTCACAATGAGCAGTTCTTC. Encoded protein: CASSLPHNEQFF. The variable domain in full, completed from reference TRBV9 and TRBJ2-1, reads DSGVTQTPKHLITATGQRVTLRCSPRSGDLSVYWYQQSLDQGLQFLIQYYNGEERAKGNILERFSAQQFPDLHSELNLSSLELGDSALYFCASSLPHNEQFFGPGTRLTVL.

The chain links TRBV28 to TRBJ2-5; 8 positions match TRBD2. The last part of the DNA fits TRBJ2-7 better; the J call may be wrong. Germline V CDR1 and CDR2: MDHEN, SYDVKM. This CDR3 contains 16 residues. This CDR3 reads CASSFSLAGLSYEQYF. Here the CDR3 DNA reads TGTGCCAGCAGTTTTTCTCTAGCGGGCCTATCCTACGAGCAGTACTTC.

The V and J genes are TRBV7-2 and TRBJ2-3; 8 bases fit TRBD2. The CDR3 runs to 17 residues. The germline V gene encodes CDR1 SGHTA and CDR2 FQGNSA. V dropped 3 bases and J dropped 5; count of bases not matched to a gene: 13. CDR3 nucleotides: TGTGCCAGCAGCTTCGATCCGCGGGGGGCGGGGGGAGATACGCAGTATTTT. Translation gives CASSFDPRGAGGDTQYF.

The chain carries TRBV9 and TRBJ2-3; 7 bases are shared with TRBD1. Germline CDR1 and CDR2: SGDLS and YYNGEE. The CDR3 has 15 amino acids. With 4 bases clipped from V and 3 bases from J, the junction kept 8 bases outside the gene matches. The CDR3 is CASSSTGVQTDTQYF. The DNA of the CDR3 is TGTGCCAGCAGCTCCACAGGGGTACAAACAGATACGCAGTATTTT. Together with reference TRBV9 and TRBJ2-3, the CDR3 gives the full variable domain: DSGVTQTPKHLITATGQRVTLRCSPRSGDLSVYWYQQSLDQGLQFLIQYYNGEERAKGNILERFSAQQFPDLHSELNLSSLELGDSALYFCASSSTGVQTDTQYFGPGTRLTVL.

This clone is a singleton in its sample. CDR3 nucleotide sequence: TGTGCCAGCAGCCTCAATCAATTCTACGAGCAGTACTTC. Translation gives CASSLNQFYEQYF. The V and J genes are TRBV5-6 and TRBJ2-7; the D is unclear. V dropped 4 bases and J dropped 3 bases, with 11 bases sitting between them. This CDR3 is built from 13 residues. The germline V gene has CDR1 SGHDT and CDR2 YYEEEE.

The chain links TRBV5-4 to TRBJ1-2; D remains unclear. V gave up 2 bases and J gave up 4 bases, with 12 bases separating them. The CDR3 totals 14 residues. CDR1 and CDR2 from the germline V gene are SGHNT and YYREEE (reference sequence). CDR3 residues: CASSLFGVGYGYTF. The CDR3 DNA sequence: TGTGCCAGCAGCTTATTTGGGGTGGGCTATGGCTACACCTTC.

V gene TRBV19 combines with J gene TRBJ2-2, with TRBD2 matching 10 bases. The J segment lost 5 bases and the V segment lost 4 bases, leaving 10 bases of the junction unmatched. Germline CDR1 LNHDA, CDR2 SQIVND (reference sequence). The CDR3 runs 17 residues. CDR3 nucleotide sequence: TGTGCCAGTAGTAACACCTGGACTAGCGGAGAAACCGGGGAGCTGTTTTTT. This codes for CASSNTWTSGETGELFF.

The CDR3 reads CATSGGQIYGYTF. Written as DNA, the CDR3 is TGCGCAACCAGCGGGGGACAGATCTATGGCTACACCTTC. V is TRBV10-2 and J is TRBJ1-2; 7 bases agree with TRBD1. CDR1 is WSHSY and CDR2 is SAAADI in the germline V gene. The CDR3 length is 13 residues.

V is TRBV6-4 and J is TRBJ2-7, with D maybe TRBD2 (6 bases). Germline V gene sequence: CDR1 MRHNA, CDR2 SNTAGT. There are 14 residues in the CDR3. The CDR3 loop reads CALGGGRSSYEQYF. The DNA of the CDR3 is TGTGCGTTGGGGGGAGGCAGGAGCTCCTACGAGCAGTACTTC.

This clone was picked up one time. The chain recombines TRBV4-3 with TRBJ2-5; D remains unclear. Germline-derived CDR1 and CDR2 are LGHNA and YSLEER. V lost 3 bases, J lost 5 bases, and 13 bases lay in between. CDR3 length: 14 residues. The DNA of the CDR3 is TGCGCCAGCAGCCACCAAATCTCGGAGGAGACCCAGTACTTC. It specifies CASSHQISEETQYF.

This chain links TRBV9 with TRBJ2-1, with 11 bases matching TRBD2. The CDR3 is 15 amino acids. V shed 1 base and J 9 bases; nucleotides not matched to a gene: 6. Germline CDR1 SGDLS, CDR2 YYNGEE. In DNA, the CDR3 is TGTGCCAGCAGCGTACTAGCGGGGGGTCTGAGTGAGCAGTTCTTC. Protein product: CASSVLAGGLSEQFF.

This chain uses TRBV5-5 with TRBJ1-1, with D uncertain. This CDR3 spans 14 amino acids. CDR1 SGHKS and CDR2 YYEKEE come from the germline V gene (reference sequence). V shed 2 bases and J shed 0 bases, with 8 bases lying between them. The CDR3, as DNA: TGTGCCAGCAGCTTCCGGCGGGTGAACACTGAAGCTTTCTTT. This sequence encodes CASSFRRVNTEAFF.

The DNA of the CDR3 is TGTGCCTGGAGTACAAGGTTCCGGGCCGAGCAGTACTTC. It is translated as CAWSTRFRAEQYF. This chain links TRBV30 with TRBJ2-7; D not certain. This CDR3 spans 13 amino acids. Germline V gene sequence: CDR1 GTSNPN, CDR2 SVGIG (reference sequence). Trimming left V 2 bases short and J 6 bases short, with 14 bases between.

The chain couples TRBV28 to TRBJ1-2; D possibly corresponds to TRBD1 (5 bases). The CDR3 has 12 amino acids. V was clipped by 6 bases and J by 4 bases, with 9 bases between them. Per germline, CDR1 MDHEN and CDR2 SYDVKM. The chain's CDR3 is CASRRDLYGYTF. The CDR3 bases are TGTGCCAGCAGGCGGGACCTCTATGGCTACACCTTC.

V gene TRBV7-2 combines with J gene TRBJ2-3, with 12 positions matching TRBD2. There are 16 residues in the CDR3. The V gene's germline CDR1 is SGHTA and CDR2 FQGNSA. J lost 6 bases, V lost 6 bases, and 10 bases had no gene match. This chain's CDR3 is CASSYPGLAGWDTQYF. The CDR3 DNA sequence: TGTGCCAGCAGTTATCCGGGACTAGCGGGCTGGGATACGCAGTATTTT.

CDR3 loop: CASRMGLAGEQYF. CDR3 bases: TGCGCCAGCAGGATGGGACTAGCGGGCGAGCAGTACTTC. The chain uses TRBV4-1 and TRBJ2-7; 12 nucleotides line up with TRBD2. Germline CDR1 and CDR2: MGHRA and YSYEKL. There are 13 residues in the CDR3. The V and J ends lost 6 bases and 6 bases, in that order; junction bases with no gene match: 3.

The chain carries TRBV28 and TRBJ2-7, with a tentative D call TRBD1 (6 bases). Between the trimmed V and J ends, which lost 7 bases and 0 bases, there was a span of 10 bases. Germline assignment: CDR1 MDHEN and CDR2 SYDVKM. The CDR3 runs to 13 residues. The CDR3 DNA reads TGTGCCAGCACCCGGGACACCTCCTACGAGCAGTACTTC. As protein: CASTRDTSYEQYF.

The chain has TRBV19 and TRBJ2-6; TRBD1 agrees at 8 bases. The CDR3 spans 18 residues. From germline, CDR1 is LNHDA and CDR2 SQIVND (reference sequence). V lost 3 bases and J lost 4; bases outside the gene matches: 11. The CDR3 region has the DNA TGTGCCAGTAGTATGGGGACAGGTCCCATGTCGGGGGCCAACGTCCTGACTTTC. This codes for CASSMGTGPMSGANVLTF. Filled out from reference TRBV19 and TRBJ2-6, the complete variable domain reads DGGITQSPKYLFRKEGQNVTLSCEQNLNHDAMYWYRQDPGQGLRLIYYSQIVNDFQKGDIAEGYSVSREKKESFPLTVTSAQKNPTAFYLCASSMGTGPMSGANVLTFGAGSRLTVL.

The chain recombines TRBV7-8 with TRBJ2-1; tentative D call: TRBD2 (5 bases). The CDR3 is made up of 14 amino acids. With 5 bases removed from V and 0 bases from J, the gap between germline ends came to 8 bases. Germline V gene lookup returns CDR1 SGHVS and CDR2 FQNEAQ. The CDR3 loop reads CASSPGSSYNEQFF. CDR3 bases: TGTGCCAGCAGCCCGGGGAGCTCCTACAATGAGCAGTTCTTC.

The chain joins TRBV6-5 to TRBJ2-7; weak D call: TRBD2 (6 bases). This CDR3 region has 15 residues. CDR1 is MNHEY, CDR2 SVGAGI, per germline. Trimming left V 2 bases short and J 6 bases short, with 17 bases between. This CDR3 is CASSYPSRGTSEQYF. The CDR3 region has the DNA TGTGCCAGCAGTTACCCATCTCGGGGGACGAGCGAGCAGTACTTC.

The chain couples TRBV7-6 to TRBJ2-5; maybe TRBD2 (5 bases). The CDR3 totals 11 residues. Trimming left V 4 bases short and J 7 bases short, with 7 bases between. The germline V gene encodes CDR1 SGHVS and CDR2 FNYEAQ. Written as DNA, the CDR3 is TGTGCCAGCAGCTCCGCGGGGACCCAGTACTTC. It translates to CASSSAGTQYF. The full variable domain, its missing parts supplied by reference TRBV7-6 and TRBJ2-5, is GAGVSQSPRYKVTKRGQDVALRCDPISGHVSLYWYRQALGQGPEFLTYFNYEAQQDKSGLPNDRFSAERPEGSISTLTIQRTEQRDSAMYRCASSSAGTQYFGPGTRLLVL.

This clone showed up just once. The chain is built from TRBV6-5 and TRBJ2-1, with 9 positions matching TRBD2. The CDR3 spans 15 residues. V was pared by 3 bases and J by 0 bases, with 0 bases of the junction left unmatched. Germline-derived CDR1 and CDR2 are MNHEY and SVGAGI. The CDR3 protein is CASSYSGSSYNEQFF. As DNA, the CDR3 is TGTGCCAGCAGTTATAGCGGGAGCTCCTACAATGAGCAGTTCTTC.